These 9 T cell receptor beta chains originate from one sample sequenced in a study of blood T cell repertoires in COVID-19. This table comes from immunoSEQ multiplex PCR, and its TCRdb copy is limited to in-frame clones, with some not included. Of approximately 170,000 clones listed, approximately 78% are singletons. The sample comprised peripheral blood. These receptors were collected from a human donor in a cohort sampled during active COVID-19.

The gene calls are TRBV12-3 or TRBV12-4 and TRBJ2-2; no reliable D call. Between the trimmed V and J ends, which lost 6 bases and 0 bases, there was a span of 5 bases. The CDR3 has 13 residues. In DNA form, the CDR3 reads TGTGCCAGCAGCCATTCGAACACCGGGGAGCTGTTTTTT. This translates into CASSHSNTGELFF.

J is TRBJ1-2 and V is TRBV29-1; D ambiguous. The CDR3 loop spans 11 amino acids. Germline assignment: CDR1 SQVTM and CDR2 ANQGSEA. Deletions cut 3 bases from V and 5 bases from J, with 7 bases between. CDR3 in DNA: TGCAGCGTTGAGGGCAATTATGGCTACACCTTC. Amino acids: CSVEGNYGYTF.

The chain is built from TRBV30 and TRBJ2-5; tentatively, D is TRBD1 (6 bases). CDR3 length: 14 amino acids. Germline V lookup: CDR1 GTSNPN, CDR2 SVGIG (reference sequence). With 1 base removed from V and 5 bases from J, the gap between germline ends came to 14 bases. The CDR3 DNA follows: TGTGCCTGGAGTGCCGGCAGGGGATGGGAGACCCAGTACTTC. Translating gives CAWSAGRGWETQYF.

There are a few counts of this clone. CDR3 DNA: TGTGCCAGCAGCTTGGATAGCTCTTCAACTAATGAAAAACTGTTTTTT. Its protein is CASSLDSSSTNEKLFF. The rearrangement joins TRBV5-8 to TRBJ1-4; no definite D call. Germline V lookup: CDR1 SGHTS, CDR2 YDEGEE. V was shortened by 0 bases and J by 0 bases, with 9 bases between the two germline ends. The CDR3 loop spans 16 amino acids. Full variable domain (rest looked up from reference TRBV5-8 and TRBJ1-4): EAGVTQSPTHLIKTRGQQATLRCSPISGHTSVYWYQQALGLGLQFLLWYDEGEERNRGNFPPRFSGRQFPNYSSELNVNALELEDSALYLCASSLDSSSTNEKLFFGSGTQLSVL.

This chain links TRBV4-3 with TRBJ2-1; 12 bases match TRBD2. The V gene's germline CDR1 is LGHNA and CDR2 YSLEER. Trimming cost V 1 base and J 6 bases; bases outside gene matches: 4. The CDR3 sequence is 16 residues long. The CDR3 reads CASSQVTSGGPNEQFF. The DNA for the CDR3 is TGCGCCAGCAGCCAAGTAACTAGCGGGGGGCCCAATGAGCAGTTCTTC.

This clone was counted once. The chain couples TRBV7-9 to TRBJ2-3; TRBD2 agrees at 10 bases. With V trimmed by 5 bases and J by 6 bases, 11 bases remained unmatched. This CDR3 region has 16 residues. Germline V gives CDR1 SEHNR, CDR2 FQNEAQ (reference sequence). The CDR3 is CASSTSRSGRVDTQYF. CDR3 coding DNA: TGTGCCAGCAGCACCTCAAGGAGCGGGAGGGTTGATACGCAGTATTTT.

The chain uses TRBV7-9 and TRBJ1-1, with 8 bases identical to TRBD1. Per germline, CDR1 SEHNR and CDR2 FQNEAQ (reference sequence). V lost 5 bases to trimming and J lost 1 base; unmatched junction nucleotides: 3. The CDR3 has 14 residues. DNA of the CDR3: TGTGCCAGCAGCCCCGACAGGGGGAACACTGAAGCTTTCTTT. Translated, it gives CASSPDRGNTEAFF.

The chain is built from TRBV9 and TRBJ2-1; the match to TRBD2 covers 7 bases. J lost 5 bases, V lost 3 bases, and 11 bases had no gene match. Germline CDR1 and CDR2: SGDLS and YYNGEE. The CDR3 covers 16 residues. In DNA, the CDR3 is TGTGCCAGCAGCGCCAGACTAGGGAGGGGAAACAATGAGCAGTTCTTC. This encodes CASSARLGRGNNEQFF.

The chain carries TRBV6-5 and TRBJ2-1; perhaps TRBD1 as D (6 bases). Deletions cut 0 bases from V and 7 bases from J, with 13 bases between. This CDR3 contains 15 residues. CDR1 and CDR2 from the germline V gene are MNHEY and SVGAGI. CDR3 bases: TGTGCCAGCAGTTACTCCCTGACAGGCCAGAATGAGCAGTTCTTC. Its translation: CASSYSLTGQNEQFF.